A single sample gave rise to the 16 T cell receptor beta chains below, sequenced in a study of T cells in Graves' hyperthyroidism and ophthalmopathy. TCR beta CDR3 sequences were amplified from RNA transcripts. The HTBI primer set served for first-round RT-PCR of the TCR CDR3. TCRdb processed the multiplex PCR reads anew with MiXCR; each CDR3 protein has one entry. The data contain approximately 520,000 distinct CDR3 sequences, roughly 20% of them singletons. The sequenced sample consisted of blood. The receptors were gathered from a man in his late teens or twenties with Graves' hyperthyroidism.

This clonotype was recorded many times. The V call is TRBV10-1, the J call TRBJ1-1, with D hard to call. Per germline, CDR1 WNHNN and CDR2 SYGVQD (reference sequence). Trimming left V 5 bases short and J 4 bases short, with 14 bases between. The CDR3 extends over 14 amino acids. CDR3 loop: CASSNRRGSTEAFF. CDR3 nucleotide sequence: TGCGCCAGCAGTAATCGCCGGGGATCCACTGAAGCTTTCTTT.

This clonotype has more than one count but fewer than ten. J is TRBJ2-2 and V is TRBV3-1, with TRBD2 matching over 11 bases. The CDR3 covers 15 residues. V lost 1 base and J lost 6; bases outside the gene matches: 1. CDR1 and CDR2 (germline): LGHDT, YNNKEL (reference sequence). The CDR3 DNA follows: TGTGCCAGCAGCCAAGTAGCGGGGGGGCCCGGGGAGCTGTTTTTT. This sequence encodes CASSQVAGGPGELFF.

There are many counts of this clonotype. V gene TRBV12-3 or TRBV12-4 combines with J gene TRBJ1-6; D possibly corresponds to TRBD1 (5 bases). The CDR3 runs to 14 residues. Trimming left V 4 bases short and J 4 bases short, with 8 bases between. The CDR3 DNA reads TGTGCCAGCAGTTCTCAGGGTTATAATTCACCCCTCCACTTT. Protein: CASSSQGYNSPLHF.

This clonotype was seen at least ten times. V usage is TRBV27 and J usage is TRBJ2-7, with 9 bases identical to TRBD1. The ends lost 6 bases at V and 6 bases at J; junction bases unmatched: 6. Germline values: CDR1 MNHEY, CDR2 SMNVEV (reference sequence). This CDR3 has 13 residues. The CDR3 is CASSPGTGTEQYF. The CDR3 coding sequence is TGTGCCAGCAGCCCCGGGACAGGGACCGAGCAGTACTTC.

This sequence joins TRBV12-5 and TRBJ1-5; 8 bases are a match to TRBD1. The CDR3 is 15 amino acids. From germline, CDR1 is LGHNT and CDR2 FRNRAP. Trimming removed 0 bases from V and 4 bases from J; junction bases left unmatched: 2. The CDR3 sequence: CASGLVDRGNQPQHF. Here the CDR3 DNA reads TGTGCTAGTGGTTTGGTTGACAGGGGAAATCAGCCCCAGCATTTT.

This clonotype has at least ten counts. The chain has TRBV6-1 and TRBJ1-5, with D possibly matching TRBD1 (6 bases). This CDR3 comprises 16 residues. Trimming took 1 base from V and 1 from J, leaving 11 bases between them. Germline-derived CDR1 and CDR2 are MNHNS and SASEGT. In DNA form, the CDR3 reads TGTGCCAGCAGTGAAGAGAGGGGGTTCAGCAATCAGCCCCAGCATTTT. It is translated as CASSEERGFSNQPQHF.

The rearrangement links TRBV28 to TRBJ1-5; D is possibly TRBD1 (5 bases). Germline-derived CDR1 and CDR2 are MDHEN and SYDVKM. Trimming shortened V by 8 bases and J by 5 bases, and 16 bases separated the two germline ends. CDR3 length: 14 residues. The CDR3 region is CASRGSLWDQPQHF. The CDR3 bases are TGTGCCAGCCGGGGGTCGCTGTGGGATCAGCCCCAGCATTTT.

The sample holds many counts of this clonotype. The CDR3 sequence is CASSLATVGQPQHF. The CDR3 DNA follows: TGTGCCAGCAGCTTAGCGACAGTTGGACAGCCCCAGCATTTT. The V and J genes are TRBV7-6 and TRBJ1-5, with D perhaps TRBD1 (5 bases). The V and J ends lost 0 bases and 7 bases respectively, with 10 bases between them. This CDR3 region has 14 residues. Germline lookup yields CDR1 SGHVS and CDR2 FNYEAQ. The variable domain in full, with the rest retrieved from reference TRBV7-6 and TRBJ1-5, is GAGVSQSPRYKVTKRGQDVALRCDPISGHVSLYWYRQALGQGPEFLTYFNYEAQQDKSGLPNDRFSAERPEGSISTLTIQRTEQRDSAMYRCASSLATVGQPQHFGDGTRLSIL.

The rearrangement links TRBV6-5 to TRBJ1-3; no firm D call. V shed 0 bases and J shed 2 bases, with 8 bases lying between them. CDR1 and CDR2 (germline): MNHEY, SVGAGI. The CDR3 sequence is 15 residues long. Here the CDR3 reads CASSYSGRPGNTIYF. The CDR3 DNA sequence: TGTGCCAGCAGTTACTCAGGGAGGCCTGGAAACACCATATATTTT.

This chain uses TRBV19 with TRBJ2-5; 11 bases line up with TRBD2. J was trimmed by 0 bases and V by 2 bases; bases with no gene match: 2. Germline V gene lookup returns CDR1 LNHDA and CDR2 SQIVND (reference sequence). The length of the CDR3 is 16 residues. The CDR3 bases are TGTGCCAGTAGTATAACGGGACTAGCGGACCAAGAGACCCAGTACTTC. Translation: CASSITGLADQETQYF.

The sample holds many counts of this clonotype. The chain is built from TRBV12-3 or TRBV12-4 and TRBJ2-5, with D tentatively TRBD1 (6 bases). The germline V and J ends were trimmed by 3 bases and 3 bases, with 8 bases remaining between them. The CDR3 is 13 residues long. CDR3 region: CASSFGQKETQYF. DNA of the CDR3: TGTGCCAGCAGTTTCGGACAGAAAGAGACCCAGTACTTC.

This chain links TRBV29-1 with TRBJ2-7, with 10 bases aligning to TRBD1. CDR1 is SQVTM, CDR2 ANQGSEA, per germline. After removal of 8 bases from V and 1 base from J, the junction contained 5 bases not matched to a gene. The CDR3 is made up of 13 amino acids. This CDR3 reads CSFGTGESYEQYF. CDR3 nucleotide sequence: TGCAGCTTCGGGACAGGGGAATCCTACGAGCAGTACTTC.

This clonotype was counted many times. This rearrangement joins TRBV29-1 to TRBJ2-5; TRBD2 matches at 12 bases. Germline V CDR1 and CDR2: SQVTM, ANQGSEA. Trimming took 3 bases from V and 5 from J; bases not matched to a gene: 10. The CDR3 sequence is 16 residues long. The CDR3 is CSVEGGLAGPGETQYF. As DNA, the CDR3 is TGCAGCGTTGAGGGAGGACTAGCGGGGCCAGGGGAGACCCAGTACTTC.

Points on this clonotype: At one end the junction does not follow the germline gene, possibly because of a read error. The V call is TRBV28, the J call TRBJ2-5; TRBD2 aligns across 12 bases. The CDR3 runs to 15 residues. Per the germline V gene, CDR1 is MDHEN and CDR2 is SYDVKM. CDR3: CASSLPSGGAETKYF. The CDR3 DNA reads TGTGCCAGCAGTTTGCCTAGCGGGGGGGCGGAGACCAAGTACTTC.

The chain employs TRBV6-1 and TRBJ1-2; maybe TRBD1 (5 bases). V was clipped by 1 base and J by 8 bases, with 8 bases between them. The CDR3 loop spans 12 amino acids. CDR1 is MNHNS and CDR2 is SASEGT in the germline V gene. CDR3 sequence: CASSEGGVGYTF. DNA for the CDR3: TGTGCCAGCAGTGAAGGGGGGGTCGGCTACACCTTC.

This clonotype was detected many times. The genes are TRBV10-3 and TRBJ1-3, with no clear D. The CDR3 covers 13 residues. Trimming shortened V by 7 bases and J by 2 bases, and 9 bases separated the two germline ends. Germline CDR1 and CDR2: ENHRY and SYGVKD. CDR3 protein: CAIKQLTGNTIYF. CDR3 coding DNA: TGTGCCATCAAGCAGCTTACTGGAAACACCATATATTTT.